These 2 T cell receptor beta chains share one sample of origin, sequenced in a study of cytotoxic CD8 clonotypes in ibrutinib-treated CLL. Using immunoSEQ multiplex PCR, the repertoire was profiled, and TCRdb retains in-frame clones only, with some absent. The sample records about 140,000 clones, more than 75% being singletons. The specimen comprised PBMCs, sampled after 24 months of ibrutinib treatment. These TCRs come from a human donor with chronic lymphocytic leukemia.

V is TRBV5-1 and J is TRBJ1-2, with a weak D call TRBD1 (5 bases). The CDR3 totals 16 residues. CDR1 and CDR2 (germline): SGHRS, YFSETQ. Trimming removed 0 bases from V and 4 bases from J, with 16 bases in between. In DNA, the CDR3 is TGCGCCAGCAGCTTGGGAGCGGGGCTTATCGGCTATGGCTACACCTTC. Its translation is CASSLGAGLIGYGYTF.

The chain is built from TRBV19 and TRBJ2-2; D is tentatively TRBD1 or TRBD2 (6 bases each). The V and J ends lost 5 bases and 5 bases respectively, with 15 bases between them. Germline V gene sequence: CDR1 LNHDA, CDR2 SQIVND (reference sequence). The CDR3 sequence is 15 residues long. The CDR3 is CASSLSRGGTGELFF. CDR3 bases: TGTGCCAGTAGTTTGAGCAGGGGAGGTACCGGGGAGCTGTTTTTT.